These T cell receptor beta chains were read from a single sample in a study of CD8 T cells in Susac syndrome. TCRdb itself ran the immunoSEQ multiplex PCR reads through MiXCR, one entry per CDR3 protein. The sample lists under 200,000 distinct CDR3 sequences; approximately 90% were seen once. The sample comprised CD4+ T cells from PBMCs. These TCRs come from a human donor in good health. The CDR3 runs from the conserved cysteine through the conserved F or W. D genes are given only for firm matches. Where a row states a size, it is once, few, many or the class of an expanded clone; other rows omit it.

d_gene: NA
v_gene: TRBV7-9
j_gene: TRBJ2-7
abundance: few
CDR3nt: TGTGCCAGCAGCTTAGCCCGCTACGAGCAGTACTTC
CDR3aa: CASSLARYEQYF

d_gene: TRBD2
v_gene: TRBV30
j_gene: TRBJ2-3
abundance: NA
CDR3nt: TGTGCCTGTAGCGGGTCTAGCACAGATACGCAGTATTTT
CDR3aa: CACSGSSTDTQYF

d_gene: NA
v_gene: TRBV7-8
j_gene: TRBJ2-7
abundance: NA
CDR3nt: TGTGCCAGCAGCCAAGGCCAAGGGGGGACCTACGAGCAGTACTTC
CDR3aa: CASSQGQGGTYEQYF

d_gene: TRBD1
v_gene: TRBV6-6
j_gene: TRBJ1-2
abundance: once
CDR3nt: TGTGCCAGCAGTGGCGGGACAGGGGATAACTATGGCTACACCTTC
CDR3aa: CASSGGTGDNYGYTF

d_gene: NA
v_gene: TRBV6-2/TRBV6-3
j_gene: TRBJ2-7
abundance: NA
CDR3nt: TGTGCCAGCAGCTCGCGGGACACCTACGAGCAGTACTTC
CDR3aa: CASSSRDTYEQYF

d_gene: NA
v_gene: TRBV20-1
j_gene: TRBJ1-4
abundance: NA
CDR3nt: TGCAGTGCGGAACAGAAAAATTTTAATGAAAAACTGTTTTTT
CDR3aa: CSAEQKNFNEKLFF

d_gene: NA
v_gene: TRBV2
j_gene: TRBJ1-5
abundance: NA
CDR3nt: TGTGCCAGCAGACCTCAGAGTTATAGCAATCAGCCCCAGCATTTT
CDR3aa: CASRPQSYSNQPQHF

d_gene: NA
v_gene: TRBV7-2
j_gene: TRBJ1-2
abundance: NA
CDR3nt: TGTGCCAGCAGCCGTGGGGGGCCGAACTATGGCTACACCTTC
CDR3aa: CASSRGGPNYGYTF

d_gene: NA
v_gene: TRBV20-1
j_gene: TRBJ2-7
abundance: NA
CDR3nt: TGCAGTCCTTTCACTAGCAAGCAGTACTTC
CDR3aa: CSPFTSKQYF

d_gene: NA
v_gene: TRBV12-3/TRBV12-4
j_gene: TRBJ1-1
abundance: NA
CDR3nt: TGTGCCAGCAGTTCCCCGAACGGGGCCTATAAAGCTTTCTTT
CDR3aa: CASSSPNGAYKAFF

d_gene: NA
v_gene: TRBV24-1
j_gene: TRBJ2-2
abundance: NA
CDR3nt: TGTGCCACCAGTGACCCGGGATACACCGGGGAGCTGTTTTTT
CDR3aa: CATSDPGYTGELFF

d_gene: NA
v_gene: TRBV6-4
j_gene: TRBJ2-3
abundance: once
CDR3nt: TGTGCCAGCTCCCCCCGATGGGGAATAACAGATACGCAGTATTTT
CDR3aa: CASSPRWGITDTQYF

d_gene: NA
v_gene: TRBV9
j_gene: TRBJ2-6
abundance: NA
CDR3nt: TGTGCCAGCAGCGCCGGGGGCTCTGGGGCCAACGTCCTGACTTTC
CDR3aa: CASSAGGSGANVLTF

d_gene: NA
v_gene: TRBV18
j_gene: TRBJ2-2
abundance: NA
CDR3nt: TGTGCCAGCTCACCGAGCAGGGTCAACACCGGGGAGCTGTTTTTT
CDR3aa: CASSPSRVNTGELFF

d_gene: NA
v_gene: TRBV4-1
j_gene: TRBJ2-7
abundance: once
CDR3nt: TGCGCCAGCAGCCAAGGCTGGGCAGCGGAGCAGTACTTC
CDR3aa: CASSQGWAAEQYF

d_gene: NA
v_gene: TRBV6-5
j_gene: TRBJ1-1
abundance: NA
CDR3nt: TGTGCCAGCAGGCGTGTGGGGAACACTGAAGCTTTCTTT
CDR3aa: CASRRVGNTEAFF

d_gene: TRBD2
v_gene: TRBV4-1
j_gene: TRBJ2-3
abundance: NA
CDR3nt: TGCGCCAGCAGCCAAGACCCTTTCGGGACTAGCGGCACAGATACGCAGTATTTT
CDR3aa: CASSQDPFGTSGTDTQYF

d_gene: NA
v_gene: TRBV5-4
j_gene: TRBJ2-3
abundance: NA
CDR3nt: TGTGCCAGCAGCTCCGTACAGGGACTTTCTTCAGATACGCAGTATTTT
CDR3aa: CASSSVQGLSSDTQYF

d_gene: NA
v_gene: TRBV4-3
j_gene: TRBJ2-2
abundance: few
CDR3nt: TGCGCCAGCAGCCAAGAGGCAGTCCCCGGGGAGCTGTTTTTT
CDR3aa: CASSQEAVPGELFF